One sample yielded the 22 T cell receptor beta chains listed below, sequenced in a study of OX40 agonist ivuxolimab in advanced cancers. Libraries were prepared by immunoSEQ multiplex PCR; TCRdb keeps only in-frame clonotypes and omits some of them. The table has 50,000 to 70,000 clones, around four fifths seen once. The sequencing used CD4+ or CD8+ T cells sorted from blood, collected in a trial of the OX40 agonist ivuxolimab. The origin of the receptors is an adult with an advanced solid tumor such as melanoma, head and neck, liver or kidney cancer.

The CDR3: CASSLQGTNTGELFF. The CDR3 DNA reads TGTGCCAGCAGTCTACAGGGAACGAACACCGGGGAGCTGTTTTTT. J is TRBJ2-2 and V is TRBV7-8, with a weak D call TRBD1 (6 bases). The V gene lost 6 bases and the J gene lost 0 bases, with 11 bases spanning the gap. The CDR3 spans 15 residues. Germline CDR1 SGHVS, CDR2 FQNEAQ.

This sequence joins TRBV19 and TRBJ1-5, with D perhaps matching TRBD1 (6 bases). Trimming shortened V by 3 bases and J by 6 bases, and 24 bases separated the two germline ends. CDR3 length: 18 residues. CDR1 is LNHDA and CDR2 is SQIVND in the germline V gene (reference sequence). CDR3: CASSILGRGGMVFQPQHF. CDR3 coding DNA: TGTGCCAGTAGTATTCTCGGGCGGGGGGGCATGGTTTTTCAGCCCCAGCATTTT.

The CDR3 DNA follows: TGTGCCAGCACGATGGACCGGTGGGGCAATGAGCAGTTCTTC. This codes for CASTMDRWGNEQFF. This rearrangement joins TRBV6-6 to TRBJ2-1; D is unclear. Germline V CDR1 and CDR2: MNHNY, SVGAGI (reference sequence). The V and J ends lost 7 bases and 6 bases respectively, with 16 bases between them. This CDR3 is built from 14 residues.

The CDR3 protein is CAATRDRENQPQHF. In DNA form, the CDR3 reads TGTGCCGCGACCCGGGACAGGGAAAATCAGCCCCAGCATTTT. The chain recombines TRBV10-3 with TRBJ1-5, with 9 bases that match TRBD1. The V and J ends lost 11 bases and 4 bases, in that order; junction bases with no gene match: 9. The CDR3 totals 14 residues. Looked up from germline, CDR1 is ENHRY and CDR2 is SYGVKD.

The CDR3 region is CASSQDPVGGKLFF. CDR3 sequence (DNA): TGCGCCAGCAGCCAGGATCCGGTGGGGGGGAAACTGTTTTTT. The rearrangement joins TRBV4-3 to TRBJ1-4, with a possible D match to TRBD1 (5 bases). V was clipped by 3 bases and J by 11 bases, with 16 bases between them. The CDR3 totals 14 residues. The germline gives CDR1 LGHNA, CDR2 YSLEER.

The V gene is TRBV7-9, the J gene TRBJ2-5, with D perhaps matching TRBD2 (5 bases). Trimming took off 6 bases at V and 6 bases at J, with 14 bases between the two ends. Germline V lookup: CDR1 SEHNR, CDR2 FQNEAQ (reference sequence). The CDR3 is 13 residues long. The DNA for the CDR3 is TGTGCCAGCAGTTTGAGCGGTGGAAAGACCCAGTACTTC. Protein: CASSLSGGKTQYF.

This clone was detected once. The chain links TRBV7-9 to TRBJ2-1; D is unresolved. Trimming removed 1 base from V and 3 bases from J, with 1 base in between. The germline gives CDR1 SEHNR, CDR2 FQNEAQ (reference sequence). The CDR3 is 12 residues long. CDR3 residues: CASSLDYNEQFF. Written as DNA, the CDR3 is TGTGCCAGCAGCTTAGACTACAATGAGCAGTTCTTC.

This clone appeared a single time. Germline and junction disagree at one end, which may indicate a read error. V usage is TRBV11-2 and J usage is TRBJ1-6; D may be TRBD1 (5 bases). CDR3 size: 15 residues. Germline V gene lookup returns CDR1 SGHAT and CDR2 FQNNGV. This CDR3 reads CASSLGAGNNSPLHF. The CDR3 DNA reads TGTGCCAGCAGTTTAGGGGCAGGGAACAATTCACCCCTCCACTTT.

The genes are TRBV18 and TRBJ1-1, with D maybe TRBD1 (5 bases). Germline CDR1 is KGHSH and CDR2 is LQKENI. Trimming stripped 1 base from V and 5 bases from J, with 17 bases between. The CDR3 has 16 amino acids. The CDR3 is CASSPRGGMGATEAFF. As DNA, the CDR3 is TGTGCCAGCTCACCACGGGGGGGGATGGGTGCGACTGAAGCTTTCTTT. Looking up the rest from reference TRBV18 and TRBJ1-1 gives the full variable domain: NAGVMQNPRHLVRRRGQEARLRCSPMKGHSHVYWYRQLPEEGLKFMVYLQKENIIDESGMPKERFSAEFPKEGPSILRIQQVVRGDSAAYFCASSPRGGMGATEAFFGQGTRLTVV.

V and J are TRBV7-2 and TRBJ2-6; no reliable D call. Trimming took 4 bases from V and 4 from J, leaving 8 bases between them. The CDR3 has 14 amino acids. Germline V lookup: CDR1 SGHTA, CDR2 FQGNSA. The CDR3 loop is CASSSVAGANVLTF. CDR3 DNA sequence: TGTGCCAGCAGCTCAGTCGCCGGGGCCAACGTCCTGACTTTC.

The chain has TRBV6-1 and TRBJ1-6, with 7 bases that match TRBD1. Germline V gene lookup returns CDR1 MNHNS and CDR2 SASEGT. Losses at the gene ends were 1 base for V and 7 bases for J; bases not matched to a gene: 7. CDR3 size: 16 residues. CDR3 sequence: CASSEGQGVANSPLHF. In DNA, the CDR3 is TGTGCCAGCAGTGAAGGGCAGGGGGTGGCGAATTCACCCCTCCACTTT.

The chain is built from TRBV7-3 and TRBJ2-1; tentative D call: TRBD2 (6 bases). CDR1 is SGHTA, CDR2 FQGTGA, per germline. This CDR3 is 14 amino acids long. Trimming removed 5 bases from V and 5 bases from J, with 13 bases in between. DNA for the CDR3: TGTGCCAGCAGCCGACTAGTTGGAAACAATGAGCAGTTCTTC. Amino acids: CASSRLVGNNEQFF.

The rearrangement uses TRBV5-1 and TRBJ2-3, with TRBD2 matching over 9 bases. CDR1 is SGHRS, CDR2 YFSETQ, per germline. V dropped 1 base and J dropped 5; count of bases not matched to a gene: 5. CDR3 size: 15 residues. CDR3 region: CASSLRGGEIDTQYF. CDR3 DNA sequence: TGCGCCAGCAGCTTGCGCGGGGGGGAAATAGATACGCAGTATTTT.

The rearrangement links TRBV29-1 to TRBJ2-7, with TRBD1 identical over 9 bases. The CDR3 has 13 amino acids. Per germline, CDR1 SQVTM and CDR2 ANQGSEA. V lost 1 base to trimming and J lost 3 bases; unmatched junction nucleotides: 1. The chain's CDR3 is CSVEGDRVYEQYF. CDR3 sequence (DNA): TGCAGCGTTGAAGGGGACAGGGTCTACGAGCAGTACTTC.

The genes are TRBV7-9 and TRBJ1-3; D is ambiguous. Germline V gene lookup returns CDR1 SEHNR and CDR2 FQNEAQ (reference sequence). V dropped 2 bases and J dropped 1 base, with 12 bases sitting between them. This CDR3 comprises 16 residues. CDR3 sequence: CASSLSGSVSGNTIYF. The CDR3 DNA reads TGTGCCAGCAGCTTAAGCGGCAGCGTATCTGGAAACACCATATATTTT.

This clone has more than one count but fewer than ten. V usage is TRBV28 and J usage is TRBJ1-5; D is undetermined. The CDR3 spans 14 residues. The germline V gene encodes CDR1 MDHEN and CDR2 SYDVKM. The V gene lost 6 bases and the J gene lost 4 bases, with 13 bases spanning the gap. CDR3 sequence (DNA): TGTGCCAGCAGGAAGGGTGTTGGTAATCAGCCCCAGCATTTT. It yields the protein CASRKGVGNQPQHF.

This chain links TRBV5-6 with TRBJ2-7; D ambiguous. The V and J ends lost 2 bases and 4 bases respectively, with 10 bases between them. The germline CDR1 and CDR2 sequences are SGHDT and YYEEEE. This CDR3 comprises 13 residues. CDR3 DNA sequence: TGTGCCAGCAGCTTCGGTACCGGGTACGAGCAGTACTTC. It specifies CASSFGTGYEQYF. The full variable domain, rest sourced from reference TRBV5-6 and TRBJ2-7, is DAGVTQSPTHLIKTRGQQVTLRCSPKSGHDTVSWYQQALGQGPQFIFQYYEEEERQRGNFPDRFSGHQFPNYSSELNVNALLLGDSALYLCASSFGTGYEQYFGPGTRLTVT.

V is TRBV7-9 and J is TRBJ2-1; unclear D gene. The CDR3 runs to 13 residues. Germline V gives CDR1 SEHNR, CDR2 FQNEAQ (reference sequence). The V end was cut by 1 base, the J end by 6 bases, with 7 bases between. DNA for the CDR3: TGTGCCAGCAGCTTAGGGACGTCCAATGAGCAGTTCTTC. Encoded protein: CASSLGTSNEQFF. Supplemented by reference TRBV7-9 and TRBJ2-1, the full variable domain reads DTGVSQNPRHKITKRGQNVTFRCDPISEHNRLYWYRQTLGQGPEFLTYFQNEAQLEKSRLLSDRFSAERPKGSFSTLEIQRTEQGDSAMYLCASSLGTSNEQFFGPGTRLTVL.

The rearrangement links TRBV4-2 to TRBJ2-2; TRBD2 matches 9 bases. Germline V gene data show CDR1 as LGHNA and CDR2 as YNFKEQ. The CDR3 length is 17 residues. J lost 3 bases, V lost 0 bases, and 5 bases had no gene match. CDR3 in DNA: TGTGCCAGCAGCCAAGAAGGCGGGGGGGCCGACACCGGGGAGCTGTTTTTT. This gives the protein CASSQEGGGADTGELFF.

This rearrangement joins TRBV6-1 to TRBJ2-7; 7 nucleotides line up with TRBD1. The germline gives CDR1 MNHNS, CDR2 SASEGT. The V gene end was trimmed by 1 base and the J gene end by 3 bases; junction bases not matched to a gene: 3. CDR3 size: 14 residues. In DNA, the CDR3 is TGTGCCAGCAGTGAAGGACAGGGCAACTACGAGCAGTACTTC. Its protein product is CASSEGQGNYEQYF.

The genes are TRBV7-2 and TRBJ1-6, with D maybe TRBD1 (5 bases). The CDR3 spans 16 residues. Germline V gene data show CDR1 as SGHTA and CDR2 as FQGNSA. Trimming stripped 2 bases from V and 5 bases from J, with 13 bases between. Here the CDR3 reads CASSLNQGGNNSPLHF. Here the CDR3 DNA reads TGTGCCAGCAGCTTAAACCAGGGAGGGAATAATTCACCCCTCCACTTT.

This clone appeared once. The V and J genes are TRBV28 and TRBJ1-1; a possible D gene is TRBD1 (6 bases). The CDR3 sequence is 15 residues long. The V and J ends lost 5 bases and 0 bases respectively, with 13 bases between them. The germline gives CDR1 MDHEN, CDR2 SYDVKM. In nucleotides, the CDR3 is TGTGCCAGCAGTAAGGCGGGGACAATGAACACTGAAGCTTTCTTT. Residues: CASSKAGTMNTEAFF.